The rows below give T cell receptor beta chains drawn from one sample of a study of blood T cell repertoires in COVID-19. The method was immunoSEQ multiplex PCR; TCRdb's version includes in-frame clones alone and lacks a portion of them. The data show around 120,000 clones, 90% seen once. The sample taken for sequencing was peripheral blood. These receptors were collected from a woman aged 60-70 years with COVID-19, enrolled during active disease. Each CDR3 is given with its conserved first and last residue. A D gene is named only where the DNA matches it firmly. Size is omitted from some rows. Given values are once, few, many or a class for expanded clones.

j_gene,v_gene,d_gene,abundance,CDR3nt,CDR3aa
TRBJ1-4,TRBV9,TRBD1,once,TGTGCCAGCAGCGTAGGGACAGGGGAAGGTGAAAAACTGTTTTTT,CASSVGTGEGEKLFF
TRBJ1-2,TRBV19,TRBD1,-,TGTGCCAGTAGTCGGGACAGGGGTTACTATGGCTACACCTTC,CASSRDRGYYGYTF
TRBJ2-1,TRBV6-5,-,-,TGTGCCAGCAGTTACCTTCGGCGGCAGTACAATGAGCAGTTCTTC,CASSYLRRQYNEQFF
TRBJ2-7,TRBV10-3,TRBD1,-,TGTGCCATCAGTGAGCCCGGACAGGGGGCTAGGGAGCAGTACTTC,CAISEPGQGAREQYF
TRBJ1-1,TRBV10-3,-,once,TGTGCCATCAGTGAGTCGCCGGGAGGGAGGAACACTGAAGCTTTCTTT,CAISESPGGRNTEAFF
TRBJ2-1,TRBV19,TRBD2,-,TGTGCCAGTAGTACCGGAGCGGGGGGGCCTTATGAGCAGTTCTTC,CASSTGAGGPYEQFF
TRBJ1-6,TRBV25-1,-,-,TGTGCCAGCAGTGATGGGCAGATCTATAATTCACCCCTCCACTTT,CASSDGQIYNSPLHF
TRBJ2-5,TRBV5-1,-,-,TGCGCCAGCAGCAGGACACTAACCAGCTTGGGGGAGACCCAGTACTTC,CASSRTLTSLGETQYF
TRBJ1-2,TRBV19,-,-,TGTGCCAGTAGTATATGGCAGGGAAGTAGAGACGGCTACACCTTC,CASSIWQGSRDGYTF
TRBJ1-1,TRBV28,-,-,TGTGCCAGCACCCCGAGGCAGGGTACTGAAGCTTTCTTT,CASTPRQGTEAFF
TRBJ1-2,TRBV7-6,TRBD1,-,TGTGCCAGCAGCGCAACAGGGGGGGCTAACTATGGCTACACCTTC,CASSATGGANYGYTF
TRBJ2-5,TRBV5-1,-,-,TGCGCCAGCAGCTTGGCCCCGGGGGAGACCCAGTACTTC,CASSLAPGETQYF
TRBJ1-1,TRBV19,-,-,TGTGCCAGTAGTAGACAGACTAACACTGAAGCTTTCTTT,CASSRQTNTEAFF
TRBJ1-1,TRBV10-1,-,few,TGCGCCAGCAGTGACTCTAAGCCGAACACTGAAGCTTTCTTT,CASSDSKPNTEAFF
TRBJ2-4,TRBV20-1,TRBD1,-,TGCAGTGCCCTACAGGGGGTTATTCAGTACTTC,CSALQGVIQYF
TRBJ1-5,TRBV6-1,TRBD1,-,TGTGCCAGCAGTGAAACAAGGACAGGGGGTTTCGGTCAGCCCCAGCATTTT,CASSETRTGGFGQPQHF
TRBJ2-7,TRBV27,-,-,TGTGCCAGCAGTTTAATGAAGGGGTCCGAGCAGTACTTC,CASSLMKGSEQYF
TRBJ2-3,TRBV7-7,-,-,TGTGCCAGCAGCCATAGCAGTATGCCAGATACGCAGTATTTT,CASSHSSMPDTQYF
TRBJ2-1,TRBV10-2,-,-,TGCGCCAGCAGTGAGGGTCTGCGATTGATTCACAATGAGCAGTTCTTC,CASSEGLRLIHNEQFF
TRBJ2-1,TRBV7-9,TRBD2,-,TGTGCCAGCAGGAAGGGACTAGCGGAATACAATGAGCAGTTCTTC,CASRKGLAEYNEQFF
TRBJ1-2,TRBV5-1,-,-,TGCGCCAGCAGCCTCGGAGAGGCCGGCTACACCTTC,CASSLGEAGYTF
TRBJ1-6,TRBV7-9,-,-,TGTGCCAGCAGGGGAGTGGACTCCTATAATTCACCCCTCCACTTT,CASRGVDSYNSPLHF
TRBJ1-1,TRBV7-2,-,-,TGTGCCAGCAGCTTAGATCAGGGCTCGCCTGAAGCTTTCTTT,CASSLDQGSPEAFF
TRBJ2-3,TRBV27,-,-,TGTGCCAGCAGAAGATCAGGGGCCCCAGATACGCAGTATTTT,CASRRSGAPDTQYF
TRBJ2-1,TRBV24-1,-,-,TGTGCCACCAGTGATTCCCACAGAAACAATGAGCAGTTCTTC,CATSDSHRNNEQFF
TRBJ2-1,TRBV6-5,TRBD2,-,TGTGCCAGCAGTTACAGCGGGGGGGCCTACAATGAGCAGTTCTTC,CASSYSGGAYNEQFF
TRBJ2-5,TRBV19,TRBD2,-,TGTGCCAGCTCGGAGACTAGCGGGGGGGCCAGGGAGACCCAGTACTTC,CASSETSGGARETQYF